This entry is about one T cell receptor (beta chain). The target antigen is unknown. Only in-frame clones appear in the TCRdb table, and some are missing; sequencing was by immunoSEQ multiplex PCR. The table has approximately 15,000 clones, over 65% seen once. This record comes from a study of vaccination effects on CD4 cells after COVID-19. Per germline, CDR1 LGHDT and CDR2 YNNKEL (reference sequence). CDR3 length: 15 amino acids. With 1 base removed from V and 9 bases from J, the gap between germline ends came to 13 bases. Antigen-specific CD4+ T cells were first expanded with viral peptide pools by the ViraFEST assay and only then sequenced. Isolating CD4+ T cells followed ten to eleven days of culture.

The J gene is TRBJ1-6, the V gene TRBV3-1 (or the pseudogene TRBV3-2), with D perhaps matching TRBD1 (5 bases). The clonotype originates from a human donor who received a COVID-19 vaccine. The sample in question was CD4+ T cells from PBMCs cultured with HCoV-229E spike peptides, obtained before COVID-19 vaccination. For the CDR3, the DNA is TGTGCCAGCAGCCAAGTAGGGGTTTCCAGTTCACCCCTCCACTTT. Translation gives CASSQVGVSSSPLHF.